Listed here are 25 T cell receptor beta chains from one sample, sequenced in a study of blood T cell repertoires in COVID-19. The method was immunoSEQ multiplex PCR; TCRdb's version includes in-frame clones alone and lacks a portion of them. The repertoire includes 110,000 to 150,000 clones, 80% to 90% of them detected once, and around 3.2% sits in the top ten. The specimen was peripheral blood. These receptors were taken from a man aged 60 to 69 with active or convalescent COVID-19.

The rearrangement links TRBV15 to TRBJ1-2; tentatively, D is TRBD1 (6 bases). CDR1 is LNHNV, CDR2 YYDKDF, per germline (reference sequence). CDR3 length equals 17 residues. V was cut by 0 bases and J by 4 bases, with 18 bases left in between. The CDR3, as DNA: TGTGCCACCAGCAGAGATACAGGAAACGAGGACAGCTATGGCTACACCTTC. It is translated as CATSRDTGNEDSYGYTF.

The chain has TRBV2 and TRBJ1-2; tentatively, D is TRBD1 (5 bases). V was cut by 8 bases and J by 7 bases, with 29 bases left in between. The CDR3 totals 17 residues. Germline assignment: CDR1 SNHLY and CDR2 FYNNEI. The CDR3 region is CASADLGVTGVGGGYTF. The CDR3 coding sequence is TGTGCCAGCGCTGATCTAGGGGTGACTGGCGTGGGCGGTGGCTACACCTTC.

The chain is built from TRBV5-1 and TRBJ1-5; 7 bases line up with TRBD1. This CDR3 has 13 residues. Trimming took 0 bases from V and 6 from J; bases not matched to a gene: 0. Germline values: CDR1 SGHRS, CDR2 YFSETQ. The CDR3 bases are TGCGCCAGCAGCTTGGACAGGGGTCAGCCCCAGCATTTT. As protein: CASSLDRGQPQHF.

This chain links TRBV3-1 (or the pseudogene TRBV3-2) with TRBJ1-4, with TRBD1 identical over 8 bases. V trimming: 0 bases; J trimming: 9 bases; junction bases outside the gene matches: 9. This CDR3 has 16 residues. Germline CDR1 is LGHDT and CDR2 is YNNKEL (reference sequence). The CDR3 region has the DNA TGTGCCAGCAGCCAAGATCACACAGGGGGTATACAAAAACTGTTTTTT. Translated: CASSQDHTGGIQKLFF.

The chain combines TRBV30 with TRBJ2-5; TRBD2 aligns across 9 bases. This CDR3 has 17 residues. Germline V CDR1 and CDR2: GTSNPN, SVGIG (reference sequence). Germline trimming cut 2 bases from V and 2 bases from J; bases unmatched to any gene: 12. The CDR3 spells CAWSITLKLAGQETQYF. CDR3 nucleotide sequence: TGTGCCTGGAGTATAACCCTTAAGCTAGCGGGACAAGAGACCCAGTACTTC.

This chain joins TRBV13 and TRBJ2-7; no reliable D call. The germline V gene encodes CDR1 PRHDT and CDR2 FYEKMQ (reference sequence). There are 12 residues in the CDR3. Trimming took off 3 bases at V and 6 bases at J, with 9 bases between the two ends. The chain's CDR3 is CASSFNPGEQYF. CDR3 DNA sequence: TGTGCCAGCAGCTTCAACCCGGGCGAGCAGTACTTC.

This clone was counted once. J is TRBJ2-7 and V is TRBV6-5, with 9 bases matching TRBD1. The CDR3 has 15 residues. V shed 7 bases and J 1 base; nucleotides not matched to a gene: 8. The germline V gene has CDR1 MNHEY and CDR2 SVGAGI. In DNA form, the CDR3 reads TGTGCCAGCACGCTACTCGGGACAGGGTCCTACGAGCAGTACTTC. It yields the protein CASTLLGTGSYEQYF.

This clone was seen only a few times. The chain employs TRBV29-1 and TRBJ2-7; 9 nucleotides agree with TRBD1. The CDR3 runs 12 residues. Germline CDR1 and CDR2: SQVTM and ANQGSEA. The junction had 3 bases not matched to a gene; V was cut back by 6 bases and J by 3 bases. DNA for the CDR3: TGCAGCGTAACGGGACAGGGCTACGAGCAGTACTTC. Amino acids: CSVTGQGYEQYF.

The chain uses TRBV28 and TRBJ2-7; tentative D call: TRBD2 (5 bases). The CDR3 runs 12 residues. Germline lookup yields CDR1 MDHEN and CDR2 SYDVKM. V was shortened by 9 bases and J by 4 bases, with 13 bases between the two germline ends. The DNA for the CDR3 is TGTGCCAGTCAGGTCCCGGGGTACGAGCAGTACTTC. The encoded protein is CASQVPGYEQYF.

The chain couples TRBV4-3 to TRBJ2-7; possible D gene TRBD2, 6 bases. The CDR3 is made up of 12 amino acids. Trimming removed 5 bases from V and 7 bases from J, with 12 bases in between. Per the germline V gene, CDR1 is LGHNA and CDR2 is YSLEER. This CDR3 is CASSRDSGEQYF. The CDR3 DNA reads as TGCGCCAGCAGCAGGGACTCGGGGGAGCAGTACTTC.

This sequence joins TRBV27 and TRBJ2-7; TRBD1 matches at 7 bases. CDR1 and CDR2 from the germline V gene are MNHEY and SMNVEV (reference sequence). The length of the CDR3 is 15 residues. V lost 3 bases, J lost 3 bases, and 8 bases stayed unmatched. CDR3 sequence: CASSFSGTEGYEQYF. DNA of the CDR3: TGTGCCAGCAGTTTCTCCGGGACAGAAGGCTACGAGCAGTACTTC.

This clone has more than one count but fewer than ten. The V and J genes are TRBV2 and TRBJ1-5; 7 positions agree with TRBD1. CDR3 length: 14 amino acids. CDR1 and CDR2 (germline): SNHLY, FYNNEI. Trimming removed 4 bases from V and 7 bases from J; junction bases left unmatched: 7. The DNA for the CDR3 is TGTGCCAGCAGTGGGGCAGGGGGGAGACAGCCCCAGCATTTT. Protein sequence: CASSGAGGRQPQHF.

This chain joins TRBV11-2 and TRBJ1-4; D not certain. Germline V gives CDR1 SGHAT, CDR2 FQNNGV. V lost 1 base to trimming and J lost 8 bases, with 17 bases between them. There are 16 residues in the CDR3. The CDR3 region is CASSLGESPKREKLFF. DNA of the CDR3: TGTGCCAGCAGCTTAGGAGAAAGCCCAAAAAGAGAAAAACTGTTTTTT.

The count of this clone is one. The chain uses TRBV5-1 and TRBJ2-4; 7 bases fit TRBD2. Unmatched junction bases numbered 11, after V lost 4 bases and J lost 1 base. This CDR3 is 17 amino acids long. The germline CDR1 and CDR2 sequences are SGHRS and YFSETQ. The CDR3 spells CASSPLAGVAAKNIQYF. CDR3 DNA: TGCGCCAGCAGCCCCCTCGCGGGGGTAGCGGCCAAAAACATTCAGTACTTC.

This chain links TRBV14 with TRBJ2-3; D gene ambiguous. The CDR3 has 16 amino acids. V lost 4 bases and J 7 bases, leaving 21 bases between the germline ends. Germline V gene sequence: CDR1 SGHDN, CDR2 FVKESK. This CDR3 reads CASSPPGPESLYTQYF. In DNA, the CDR3 is TGTGCCAGCAGCCCCCCTGGGCCCGAGAGTCTGTATACGCAGTATTTT.

The V and J genes are TRBV5-1 and TRBJ2-3, with 7 positions matching TRBD1. The CDR3 sequence is 15 residues long. The germline V gene encodes CDR1 SGHRS and CDR2 YFSETQ. V shed 4 bases, J shed 1 base, and the junction held 6 bases outside the gene matches. CDR3 sequence: CASSPGQWGTDTQYF. The CDR3 nucleotides read TGCGCCAGCAGCCCGGGACAGTGGGGCACAGATACGCAGTATTTT.

The V gene is TRBV19, the J gene TRBJ1-5; 9 bases fit TRBD1. The germline gives CDR1 LNHDA, CDR2 SQIVND (reference sequence). V was pared by 5 bases and J by 6 bases, with 8 bases of the junction left unmatched. The CDR3 totals 15 residues. As DNA, the CDR3 is TGTGCCAGTAGTGTCGACCGGGACAGGGCTCAGCCCCAGCATTTT. Translation: CASSVDRDRAQPQHF.

The rearrangement joins TRBV30 to TRBJ2-1; no clear D gene. Germline CDR1 reads GTSNPN; CDR2 reads SVGIG (reference sequence). This CDR3 spans 12 amino acids. V was pared by 1 base and J by 8 bases, with 9 bases between. The CDR3, as DNA: TGTGCCTGGAGTGATTCAGGCTATGAGCAGTTCTTC. Amino acids: CAWSDSGYEQFF.

This chain uses TRBV6-1 with TRBJ1-3; 7 bases line up with TRBD1. The CDR3 runs 16 residues. CDR1 MNHNS and CDR2 SASEGT come from the germline V gene. Germline trimming cut 4 bases from V and 1 base from J; bases unmatched to any gene: 7. The CDR3 DNA is TGTGCCAGCAGTGTCCGGGACAGACTATCTGGAAACACCATATATTTT. As protein: CASSVRDRLSGNTIYF.

This chain links TRBV11-2 with TRBJ1-6; possible D gene TRBD1, 6 bases. Germline CDR1 SGHAT, CDR2 FQNNGV. CDR3 length: 15 residues. Trimming cost V 5 bases and J 7 bases, with 15 bases left between them. The CDR3 sequence: CASSPPRQGNSPLHF. The DNA for the CDR3 is TGTGCCAGCAGCCCTCCTAGGCAGGGGAATTCACCCCTCCACTTT.

This clone was detected ten times or more. At the DNA level, this CDR3 is encoded by other sequences in the same sample as well. The chain is built from TRBV3-1 (or the pseudogene TRBV3-2) and TRBJ2-7; weak D call: TRBD2 (6 bases). CDR3 length equals 12 residues. Trimming left V 1 base short and J 6 bases short, with 7 bases between. The germline V gene encodes CDR1 LGHDT and CDR2 YNNKEL (reference sequence). The CDR3 DNA sequence: TGTGCCAGCAGCCAAGGGCGGGGCGAGCAGTACTTC. It codes for CASSQGRGEQYF.

The chain is built from TRBV24-1 and TRBJ1-1; maybe TRBD1 (5 bases). This CDR3 has 15 amino acids. Per germline, CDR1 KGHDR and CDR2 SFDVKD. V shed 4 bases and J shed 1 base, with 12 bases lying between them. Here the CDR3 DNA reads TGTGCCACCAGTGAATGGGGCAAACCGAACACTGAAGCTTTCTTT. This translates into CATSEWGKPNTEAFF.

The count of this clone is one. V is TRBV7-9 and J is TRBJ2-4; perhaps TRBD1 as D (6 bases). Germline-derived CDR1 and CDR2 are SEHNR and FQNEAQ (reference sequence). The CDR3 is made up of 17 amino acids. V was shortened by 1 base and J by 0 bases, with 13 bases between the two germline ends. CDR3 DNA sequence: TGTGCCAGCAGCTTAGGTGTGGGGGCCGAAGCCAAAAACATTCAGTACTTC. Its translation is CASSLGVGAEAKNIQYF. The entire variable domain, with the rest obtained from reference TRBV7-9 and TRBJ2-4, is as follows: DTGVSQNPRHKITKRGQNVTFRCDPISEHNRLYWYRQTLGQGPEFLTYFQNEAQLEKSRLLSDRFSAERPKGSFSTLEIQRTEQGDSAMYLCASSLGVGAEAKNIQYFGAGTRLSVL.

The CDR3 is CASRGGEKLFF. CDR3 nucleotides: TGTGCCTCGCGGGGGGGAGAAAAACTGTTTTTT. The rearrangement joins TRBV6-5 to TRBJ1-4; tentatively, D is TRBD1 (5 bases). Trimming took 11 bases from V and 8 from J, leaving 12 bases between them. The CDR3 loop spans 11 amino acids. Germline lookup yields CDR1 MNHEY and CDR2 SVGAGI.

The chain employs TRBV27 and TRBJ2-3; 7 bases are shared with TRBD2. The germline V gene encodes CDR1 MNHEY and CDR2 SMNVEV (reference sequence). The CDR3 is 15 amino acids. The V and J ends lost 6 bases and 0 bases, in that order; junction bases with no gene match: 6. For the CDR3, the DNA is TGTGCCAGCAGGTATCTAGCGGATAGCACAGATACGCAGTATTTT. This translates into CASRYLADSTDTQYF.